This TCR beta chain was captured by sequencing in a study of cytomegalovirus exposure and HLA in healthy donors. Each donor was healthy, and each was a bone marrow donor. With regard to this clone: The antigen is unknown.

This CDR3 comprises 16 residues. The junction had 13 bases not matched to a gene; V was cut back by 5 bases and J by 6 bases. Germline CDR1 is SGHTA and CDR2 is FQGNSA. Study findings and constraints: Reportedly, fewer N-insertions than the approximately 680-donor mean appeared in an Asian-associated ancestry cluster in a later analysis. Reports state that TCR beta sequences accurately predicted most subjects' HLA-A and HLA-B alleles.

Primers for the PCR totalled 60 Vbeta and 13 Jbeta. The method was immunoSEQ multiplex PCR; TCRdb's version includes in-frame clones alone and lacks a portion of them. The repertoire holds some 150,000 clones, with roughly 10% as singletons. Sequenced input: PBMCs. The chain is built from TRBV7-2 and TRBJ1-2, with 9 bases that match TRBD1. The receptor was derived from a male donor in good health and CMV-seronegative. CDR3 sequence reads: CASSRTNDRGIDGYTF. The CDR3 DNA sequence: TGTGCCAGCAGCCGAACTAACGACAGGGGGATCGATGGCTACACCTTC.